Listed below are T cell receptor beta chains from one sample, sequenced in a study of T cells in Graves' hyperthyroidism and ophthalmopathy. TCRdb reprocessed the multiplex PCR reads with MiXCR, giving one entry per CDR3 protein. This sample has around 400,000 distinct CDR3 sequences, with 13% found just once. The sample was blood. Receptors were obtained from a woman aged 18-35 years with Graves' hyperthyroidism. Each CDR3 is given with its conserved first and last residue. The D gene is left open where the match is weak. Rows may omit the clone size; those that give it use once, few, many or a size class.

v_call	clone_size	j_call	d_call	cdr3_nt	cdr3_aa
TRBV3-1	many	TRBJ2-7	TRBD1	TGTGCCAGCAGCCAAGGGTATAGGACAGGGAAAAACCGCTACGAGCAGTACTTC	CASSQGYRTGKNRYEQYF
TRBV27	few	TRBJ1-3	-	TGTGCCAGCAGTTTATCGGGGGCTGGAAACACCATATATTTT	CASSLSGAGNTIYF
TRBV4-3	many	TRBJ1-6	-	TGCGCCAGCAGCCAAGAAGGGTCACCCCTCCACTTT	CASSQEGSPLHF
TRBV2	many	TRBJ1-2	TRBD1	TGTGCCAGCAGAAGGGACAGGGGGAACTATGGCTACACCTTC	CASRRDRGNYGYTF
TRBV20-1	many	TRBJ1-2	-	TGCAGTGCCCCACGGCCGGACTTTAACTATGGCTACACCTTC	CSAPRPDFNYGYTF
TRBV6-1	-	TRBJ2-6	-	TGTGCCAGCTCCGCTACAAACTCTGGGGCCAACGTCCTGACTTTC	CASSATNSGANVLTF
TRBV4-1	-	TRBJ2-5	TRBD2	TGCGCCAGCAGCCAAGATTTTAGTAGCGGTAGCGGGACTCTCTATCAAGAGACCCAGTACTTC	CASSQDFSSGSGTLYQETQYF
TRBV6-1	many	TRBJ2-2	TRBD2	TGTGCCAGCAGGGGACTAGCGGGGGGGCGTGGCACCGGGGAGCTGTTTTTT	CASRGLAGGRGTGELFF
TRBV20-1	-	TRBJ1-5	TRBD1	TGCAGTGCTAGTGCCGGACAGGCTAGGTATCAGCCCCAGCATTTT	CSASAGQARYQPQHF
TRBV30	many	TRBJ2-7	-	TGTGCCTGCACGACTACCTACGAGCAGTACTTC	CACTTTYEQYF
TRBV28	many	TRBJ1-5	-	TGTGCCAGCAGTTTATTAGGGGGGGCCCGCAGCGATCAGCCCCAGCATTTT	CASSLLGGARSDQPQHF
TRBV6-2/TRBV6-3	many	TRBJ1-5	-	TGTGCCAGTGGGGACCCGAATCAGCCCCAGCATTTT	CASGDPNQPQHF
TRBV6-2/TRBV6-3	few	TRBJ2-5	-	TGTGCCACCAAATCGGTAAAGGGGAAAGAGGCCCAGTACTTC	CATKSVKGKEAQYF
TRBV5-5	many	TRBJ2-3	-	TGTGCCAGCAGCTCCGGACAGACAAGCACAGATACGCAGTATTTT	CASSSGQTSTDTQYF
TRBV5-5	few	TRBJ1-2	-	TGTGCCAGCAGGACAGCCGGAACACGCAGGGTTGGCTACACCTTC	CASRTAGTRRVGYTF
TRBV28	many	TRBJ1-6	-	TGTGCCAGCAGGGGACTGACACCGAATCCTTCACCCCTCCACTTT	CASRGLTPNPSPLHF
TRBV19	-	TRBJ1-5	TRBD1	TGTGCCAGTACCATGGGACAGGGGGGTGTTCAGCCCCAGCATTTT	CASTMGQGGVQPQHF
TRBV5-6	few	TRBJ1-1	TRBD1	TGTGCCAGCAGCTTGGACAGGGGGCTGTCCTGGGACACTGAAGCTTTCTTT	CASSLDRGLSWDTEAFF
TRBV19	few	TRBJ1-5	-	TGTGCCAGTAGTGTCACCAGGGACCCTGTTTATCAGCCCCAGCATTTT	CASSVTRDPVYQPQHF
TRBV12-3/TRBV12-4	many	TRBJ2-3	TRBD1	TGTGCCAGCAGCGCGACAGGGGGCGTTACAGATACGCAGTATTTT	CASSATGGVTDTQYF
TRBV11-2	many	TRBJ2-2	TRBD2	TGTGCCAGCAGCCCCACACTAGCGGGAGGGCCGGGCACCGGGGAGCTGTTTTTT	CASSPTLAGGPGTGELFF
TRBV29-1	many	TRBJ1-1	-	TGCAGCGTGGAGGGACGGCTGAACACTGAAGCTTTCTTT	CSVEGRLNTEAFF
TRBV7-2	many	TRBJ2-1	-	TGTGCCAGCAGCTTAGATTGGGGGAATGAGCAGTTCTTC	CASSLDWGNEQFF
TRBV13	-	TRBJ2-5	-	TGTGCCAGCAGCGTAGCTAGGTCCGCGGGGGAGACCCAGTACTTC	CASSVARSAGETQYF
TRBV20-1	many	TRBJ1-5	-	TGCAGTGCTTGGCCCGGGGGCGCGGGGTCCAGCAATCAGCCCCAGCATTTT	CSAWPGGAGSSNQPQHF
TRBV7-8	many	TRBJ1-5	TRBD1	TGTGCCAGCAGCTTAATGGGGACAGGGGGTAATCAGCCCCAGCATTTT	CASSLMGTGGNQPQHF
TRBV5-5	many	TRBJ2-5	TRBD1	TGTGCCAGCGGTGAAAGCCTGACAGGGAGAGAGACCCAGTACTTC	CASGESLTGRETQYF
TRBV10-3	many	TRBJ1-1	-	TGTGCCATCAGTGAGAGAGAATTGAACACTGAAGCTTTCTTT	CAISERELNTEAFF
TRBV6-1	-	TRBJ2-5	TRBD2	TGTGCCAGCAGTTCAAACGGGAGGGAGACCCAGTACTTC	CASSSNGRETQYF
TRBV28	many	TRBJ1-5	TRBD1	TGTGCCAGCAGTTTGGGGTTGACAGGGGACGAACATCAGCCCCAGCATTTT	CASSLGLTGDEHQPQHF